The 25 T cell receptor beta chains given below trace back to one sample, sequenced in a study of T cell responses to AZD1222 COVID-19 vaccine. The assay was immunoSEQ multiplex PCR, and TCRdb's table has in-frame clones only and misses some. Of about 110,000 clones in the sample, about 86% were seen once. The material was peripheral blood, obtained on day 0 of AZD1222 vaccination. The receptors were gathered from an adult in good health.

The V call is TRBV30, the J call TRBJ2-2; possible D gene TRBD2, 5 bases. CDR1 and CDR2 (germline): GTSNPN, SVGIG (reference sequence). The CDR3 is made up of 14 amino acids. Trimming left V 1 base short and J 4 bases short, with 10 bases between. The CDR3 loop reads CAWSAFGLTGELFF. The CDR3 DNA reads TGTGCCTGGAGTGCATTTGGACTCACCGGGGAGCTGTTTTTT.

The genes are TRBV19 and TRBJ1-3, with D possibly being TRBD1 (6 bases). Germline lookup yields CDR1 LNHDA and CDR2 SQIVND (reference sequence). The CDR3 runs to 15 residues. V gave up 5 bases and J gave up 4 bases, with 15 bases separating them. CDR3 protein: CASSGTGTLGNTIYF. Here the CDR3 DNA reads TGTGCCAGTAGTGGAACCGGGACACTAGGAAACACCATATATTTT.

Only one count was recorded for this clone. The chain is built from TRBV6-5 and TRBJ1-5; 12 nucleotides line up with TRBD1. From germline, CDR1 is MNHEY and CDR2 SVGAGI. There are 13 residues in the CDR3. Unmatched junction bases numbered 2, after V lost 7 bases and J lost 7 bases. The DNA of the CDR3 is TGTGCCAGCACCGGGACAGGGGGCCAGCCCCAGCATTTT. This codes for CASTGTGGQPQHF.

Regarding this clone: The same CDR3 can be traced to other DNA sequences in this sample. The chain employs TRBV12-3 or TRBV12-4 and TRBJ1-1; D gene ambiguous. This CDR3 has 13 amino acids. Trimming shortened V by 4 bases and J by 0 bases, and 6 bases separated the two germline ends. The CDR3 DNA reads TGTGCCAGCAGTTCCGGGCTGAACACTGAAGCTTTCTTT. This translates into CASSSGLNTEAFF.

The chain carries TRBV28 and TRBJ2-3, with TRBD2 matching over 8 bases. Losses at the gene ends were 7 bases for V and 0 bases for J; bases not matched to a gene: 12. Germline assignment: CDR1 MDHEN and CDR2 SYDVKM. This CDR3 contains 17 residues. CDR3 region: CASTPPGAGVSTDTQYF. CDR3 in DNA: TGTGCCAGCACACCCCCGGGAGCGGGGGTGAGCACAGATACGCAGTATTTT.

The chain has TRBV14 and TRBJ1-1; unclear D gene. Germline lookup yields CDR1 SGHDN and CDR2 FVKESK. V shed 0 bases and J shed 11 bases, with 13 bases lying between them. The CDR3 has 13 residues. CDR3 in DNA: TGTGCCAGCAGCCAAGATCTGGCAGGTGGTGCTTTCTTT. It codes for CASSQDLAGGAFF.

Only a few counts were recorded for this clone. The chain is built from TRBV10-2 and TRBJ2-7, with D maybe TRBD1 (6 bases). Germline V gives CDR1 WSHSY, CDR2 SAAADI. The CDR3 runs to 12 residues. V was shortened by 2 bases and J by 6 bases, with 8 bases between the two germline ends. The CDR3, as DNA: TGCGCCAGCAGTGAGGTACAGGGCGAGCAGTACTTC. Its protein is CASSEVQGEQYF.

This chain links TRBV5-4 with TRBJ2-2; TRBD2 matches 9 bases. In germline, CDR1 is SGHNT, CDR2 YYREEE (reference sequence). The CDR3 length is 19 residues. V lost 3 bases and J lost 7; bases outside the gene matches: 19. CDR3 in DNA: TGTGCCAGCAGCTCGGGACTAGCAGGCTTAGGGATCCGTGTCGGGGAGCTGTTTTTT. It is translated as CASSSGLAGLGIRVGELFF.

Worth noting for this clone: Other DNA sequences in this specimen translate into the identical CDR3. V and J are TRBV5-4 and TRBJ1-6; D is perhaps TRBD1 (6 bases). Trimming left V 4 bases short and J 0 bases short, with 11 bases between. CDR3 length: 16 amino acids. The V gene's germline CDR1 is SGHNT and CDR2 YYREEE (reference sequence). The CDR3 sequence is CASSPGQSSYNSPLHF. The CDR3 DNA sequence: TGTGCCAGCAGCCCTGGACAGAGCTCCTATAATTCACCCCTCCACTTT.

V and J are TRBV5-1 and TRBJ1-3; weak D call: TRBD1 (6 bases). The V end was cut by 3 bases, the J end by 0 bases, with 10 bases between. The germline CDR1 and CDR2 sequences are SGHRS and YFSETQ. The CDR3 extends over 15 amino acids. CDR3 bases: TGCGCCAGCAGCTCCTCGACAGGCTCTGGAAACACCATATATTTT. This translates into CASSSSTGSGNTIYF.

The chain carries TRBV7-2 and TRBJ2-7; 8 bases agree with TRBD1. CDR1 and CDR2 (germline): SGHTA, FQGNSA. V was clipped by 1 base and J by 2 bases; unmatched bases: 13. There are 18 residues in the CDR3. Here the CDR3 DNA reads TGTGCCAGCAGCTTAGAGGCCAGGGGGCCTGCAAATCCCTACGAGCAGTACTTC. Encoded protein: CASSLEARGPANPYEQYF.

This chain joins TRBV11-3 and TRBJ2-5; TRBD1 matches 10 bases. CDR3 length: 14 amino acids. The V segment lost 1 base and the J segment 6 bases; nucleotides outside the gene matches: 2. Germline values: CDR1 SGHNT, CDR2 YENEEA. In DNA form, the CDR3 reads TGTGCCAGCAGCTTAGGACAGGGGGCACAGACCCAGTACTTC. Its translation is CASSLGQGAQTQYF.

The chain couples TRBV2 to TRBJ1-1; TRBD1 matches 10 bases. There are 14 residues in the CDR3. The V and J ends lost 6 bases and 1 base, in that order; junction bases with no gene match: 2. In germline, CDR1 is SNHLY, CDR2 FYNNEI. In DNA form, the CDR3 reads TGTGCCAGCAGAAGACAGGGGGCGAACACTGAAGCTTTCTTT. Its translation is CASRRQGANTEAFF.

This clone was counted between two and nine times. CDR3 in amino acids: CSVEDIGQGQALGGYTF. CDR3 nucleotides: TGCAGCGTTGAAGATATTGGCCAGGGACAGGCTTTGGGGGGCTACACCTTC. The chain couples TRBV29-1 to TRBJ1-2, with 8 nucleotides matching TRBD1. The CDR3 is 17 amino acids. The V and J ends lost 0 bases and 8 bases, in that order; junction bases with no gene match: 17. The germline V gene has CDR1 SQVTM and CDR2 ANQGSEA.

This chain joins TRBV3-1 (or the pseudogene TRBV3-2) and TRBJ2-2, with 8 bases aligning to TRBD1. V trimming: 4 bases; J trimming: 4 bases; junction bases outside the gene matches: 8. This CDR3 contains 16 residues. In germline, CDR1 is LGHDT, CDR2 YNNKEL (reference sequence). In nucleotides, the CDR3 is TGTGCCAGCAGCCCCCGACAGGGGCAAGGCACCGGGGAGCTGTTTTTT. This encodes CASSPRQGQGTGELFF.

This chain links TRBV5-1 with TRBJ2-3; TRBD2 matches 7 bases. The CDR3 runs to 15 residues. With 4 bases clipped from V and 0 bases from J, the junction kept 5 bases outside the gene matches. Germline-derived CDR1 and CDR2 are SGHRS and YFSETQ. For the CDR3, the DNA is TGCGCCAGCAGCCCACTAGCGACTAGCACAGATACGCAGTATTTT. Amino acid sequence: CASSPLATSTDTQYF.

V usage is TRBV6-5 and J usage is TRBJ2-1, with 8 nucleotides matching TRBD2. The CDR3 contains 13 residues. In germline, CDR1 is MNHEY, CDR2 SVGAGI. Trimming cost V 6 bases and J 4 bases; bases outside gene matches: 2. The CDR3 nucleotides are TGTGCCAGCAGCATAGCGGGGTACAATGAGCAGTTCTTC. Translation gives CASSIAGYNEQFF.

V gene TRBV24-1 combines with J gene TRBJ2-3; D gene uncertain. The CDR3 loop spans 12 amino acids. The ends were cut back, 1 base at V and 8 bases at J, with 6 bases in the middle. Germline V gene data show CDR1 as KGHDR and CDR2 as SFDVKD. Here the CDR3 DNA reads TGTGCCACCAGTGATTTAGTTGGTACGCAGTATTTT. As protein: CATSDLVGTQYF.

The V gene is TRBV19, the J gene TRBJ2-2, with D possibly matching TRBD2 (5 bases). This CDR3 region has 12 residues. The germline V gene has CDR1 LNHDA and CDR2 SQIVND (reference sequence). The V gene lost 6 bases and the J gene lost 8 bases, with 10 bases spanning the gap. The CDR3 DNA is TGTGCCAGTAGGCCGGGGTTGGGGGAGCTGTTTTTT. Translation: CASRPGLGELFF. The variable domain in full, with the rest retrieved from reference TRBV19 and TRBJ2-2, is DGGITQSPKYLFRKEGQNVTLSCEQNLNHDAMYWYRQDPGQGLRLIYYSQIVNDFQKGDIAEGYSVSREKKESFPLTVTSAQKNPTAFYLCASRPGLGELFFGEGSRLTVL.

This clone was found a few times. The rearrangement links TRBV7-3 to TRBJ1-1; D unresolved. Trimming removed 1 base from V and 3 bases from J, with 6 bases in between. This CDR3 comprises 13 residues. In germline, CDR1 is SGHTA, CDR2 FQGTGA. CDR3 region: CASSLMGYTEAFF. DNA of the CDR3: TGTGCCAGCAGCTTAATGGGGTACACTGAAGCTTTCTTT.

This clone was counted once. The rearrangement links TRBV27 to TRBJ1-2; 9 positions agree with TRBD1. CDR3 size: 15 residues. The germline gives CDR1 MNHEY, CDR2 SMNVEV (reference sequence). V gave up 6 bases and J gave up 8 bases; unmatched junction bases: 13. CDR3 sequence reads: CASRITGGESRGYTF. In DNA, the CDR3 is TGTGCCAGCAGAATCACAGGGGGCGAGAGTCGAGGCTACACCTTC.

This clone was picked up a small number of times. The chain uses TRBV5-4 and TRBJ1-1; D gene uncertain. The V and J ends lost 4 bases and 1 base respectively, with 8 bases between them. In germline, CDR1 is SGHNT, CDR2 YYREEE (reference sequence). The CDR3 length is 13 residues. DNA of the CDR3: TGTGCCAGCAGCCCCACATCGAACACTGAAGCTTTCTTT. Its translation is CASSPTSNTEAFF.

V and J are TRBV5-4 and TRBJ1-6; 7 nucleotides match TRBD1. V was clipped by 0 bases and J by 7 bases; unmatched bases: 13. This CDR3 is 18 amino acids long. Germline V gene lookup returns CDR1 SGHNT and CDR2 YYREEE (reference sequence). CDR3: CASSLGTGASPANSPLHF. In nucleotides, the CDR3 is TGTGCCAGCAGCTTGGGGACAGGCGCTAGTCCCGCGAATTCACCCCTCCACTTT. Together with reference TRBV5-4 and TRBJ1-6, the CDR3 gives the full variable domain: ETGVTQSPTHLIKTRGQQVTLRCSSQSGHNTVSWYQQALGQGPQFIFQYYREEENGRGNFPPRFSGLQFPNYSSELNVNALELDDSALYLCASSLGTGASPANSPLHFGNGTRLTVT.

The rearrangement uses TRBV30 and TRBJ1-2; unclear D gene. V dropped 3 bases and J dropped 4 bases, with 9 bases sitting between them. Germline CDR1 reads GTSNPN; CDR2 reads SVGIG (reference sequence). This CDR3 spans 12 amino acids. The CDR3 region is CAWRRRTYGYTF. Here the CDR3 DNA reads TGTGCCTGGAGACGCAGGACCTATGGCTACACCTTC.

The chain has TRBV2 and TRBJ1-1, with D unresolved. Trimming took 5 bases from V and 3 from J, leaving 10 bases between them. This CDR3 has 13 residues. Germline CDR1 SNHLY, CDR2 FYNNEI. The CDR3 here is CASSRDGYTEAFF. CDR3 coding DNA: TGTGCCAGCAGTCGCGACGGATACACTGAAGCTTTCTTT.